This T cell receptor (beta chain) was sequenced during a study of shared clonotypes between healthy human individuals. Points from the study as a whole: Sorted-subset samples were not fully sequenced, rarefaction indicated.

Positive CCR7 selection of CD45RO-negative cells yielded the naive CD8 cells, and terminally differentiated effector memory CD45RA+ cells were excluded. As concerns this clone: Antigen specificity is unknown.

Method: immunoSEQ multiplex PCR; TCRdb's copy keeps in-frame clones and lacks some. The sample has some 2,100,000 clones, under 95% seen once. Trimming shortened V by 2 bases and J by 4 bases, and 14 bases separated the two germline ends. Germline-derived CDR1 and CDR2 are SGDLS and YYNGEE. The CDR3 totals 15 residues. This receptor was taken from a man younger than 30 in good health. Some clones in this sample may be carry-over from other donors' samples. Sequences were obtained from naive CD8+ T cells from PBMCs. The chain carries TRBV9 and TRBJ2-3; tentatively, D is TRBD1 (5 bases). CDR3 sequence: CASSVSGIGPDTQYF. The CDR3 nucleotides read TGTGCCAGCAGCGTTTCAGGGATAGGGCCAGATACGCAGTATTTT.